These 29 T cell receptor beta chains share one sample of origin, sequenced in a study of OX40 agonist ivuxolimab in advanced cancers. Clones were read by immunoSEQ multiplex PCR, and TCRdb kept only the in-frame ones, dropping some. In the table there are about 40,000 clones, roughly 81% of which are singletons. Sample: CD4+ or CD8+ T cells sorted from blood, taken in a trial of the OX40 agonist ivuxolimab. These receptors were obtained from an adult with an advanced solid tumor such as melanoma, head and neck, liver or kidney cancer.

V usage is TRBV9 and J usage is TRBJ2-5, with TRBD2 identical over 7 bases. This CDR3 spans 15 amino acids. Germline V gene data show CDR1 as SGDLS and CDR2 as YYNGEE. V shed 3 bases and J 5 bases; nucleotides not matched to a gene: 10. CDR3 residues: CASSADGLGTETQYF. The CDR3 coding sequence is TGTGCCAGCAGCGCCGACGGACTAGGAACGGAGACCCAGTACTTC. Based on the CDR3 plus reference TRBV9 and TRBJ2-5, the full variable domain is DSGVTQTPKHLITATGQRVTLRCSPRSGDLSVYWYQQSLDQGLQFLIQYYNGEERAKGNILERFSAQQFPDLHSELNLSSLELGDSALYFCASSADGLGTETQYFGPGTRLLVL.

The chain is built from TRBV11-2 and TRBJ1-2; 9 positions match TRBD1. The CDR3 is 18 residues long. Trimming at V came to 4 bases and at J to 12 bases, leaving 24 bases not matched to a gene. Germline values: CDR1 SGHAT, CDR2 FQNNGV. CDR3 sequence reads: CASSSTPGQGWRRGWNTF. Here the CDR3 DNA reads TGTGCCAGCAGCTCAACCCCGGGACAGGGATGGAGAAGGGGGTGGAACACCTTC.

This clone occurred a few times. The V call is TRBV19, the J call TRBJ1-1, with TRBD1 matching over 9 bases. The CDR3 is made up of 15 amino acids. Germline V gene sequence: CDR1 LNHDA, CDR2 SQIVND (reference sequence). With 6 bases clipped from V and 4 bases from J, the junction kept 9 bases outside the gene matches. The CDR3 sequence: CASSYSTGGSTEAFF. The CDR3 nucleotides are TGTGCCAGTAGCTACTCGACAGGGGGGTCCACTGAAGCTTTCTTT.

In its sample, this clone was seen once. The chain links TRBV7-9 to TRBJ1-5; D remains ambiguous. V lost 1 base and J lost 5, with 12 bases in between. Germline loops: CDR1 SEHNR, CDR2 FQNEAQ (reference sequence). The CDR3 has 15 amino acids. The CDR3 bases are TGTGCCAGCAGCTTAGGGGGAACCTCCGATCAGCCCCAGCATTTT. Translated, it gives CASSLGGTSDQPQHF.

The chain couples TRBV19 to TRBJ2-3; D gene ambiguous. The germline V gene has CDR1 LNHDA and CDR2 SQIVND (reference sequence). V was cut by 3 bases and J by 2 bases, with 3 bases left in between. The CDR3 extends over 12 amino acids. As DNA, the CDR3 is TGTGCCAGTAGTATCTCCACAGATACGCAGTATTTT. It specifies CASSISTDTQYF.

The V and J genes are TRBV12-5 and TRBJ2-5, with 7 positions matching TRBD2. The CDR3 is made up of 15 amino acids. The J segment lost 5 bases and the V segment lost 5 bases, leaving 11 bases of the junction unmatched. Germline CDR1 is LGHNT and CDR2 is FRNRAP. The CDR3 spells CASGPGGVYRETQYF. The CDR3 region has the DNA TGTGCTAGTGGTCCTGGGGGGGTTTACCGGGAGACCCAGTACTTC.

The V call is TRBV27, the J call TRBJ1-2; no reliable D call. Germline V gives CDR1 MNHEY, CDR2 SMNVEV (reference sequence). This CDR3 region has 12 residues. V dropped 5 bases and J dropped 8 bases, with 12 bases sitting between them. The CDR3 protein is CASSDPQEGYTF. The CDR3 nucleotides read TGTGCCAGCAGTGACCCCCAGGAAGGCTACACCTTC.

V and J are TRBV5-8 and TRBJ2-1; tentative D call: TRBD2 (7 bases). The CDR3 loop spans 15 amino acids. Germline V gene lookup returns CDR1 SGHTS and CDR2 YDEGEE. Between the trimmed V and J ends, which lost 0 bases and 7 bases, there was a span of 14 bases. The CDR3 DNA reads as TGTGCCAGCAGCTTGGCGGGGGGCCTATTTAATGAGCAGTTCTTC. Translation: CASSLAGGLFNEQFF.

This chain connects TRBV12-5 to TRBJ2-7; D gene uncertain. Deletions cut 0 bases from V and 4 bases from J, with 13 bases between. This CDR3 contains 15 residues. Looked up from germline, CDR1 is LGHNT and CDR2 is FRNRAP. The CDR3 spells CASGLVTPPRYEQYF. CDR3 DNA sequence: TGTGCTAGTGGTTTGGTGACTCCGCCCCGTTACGAGCAGTACTTC.

CDR3 amino acids: CASSYSEVGGNQPQHF. CDR3 DNA sequence: TGTGCCAGCAGTTACTCCGAGGTAGGGGGCAATCAGCCCCAGCATTTT. The V and J genes are TRBV6-5 and TRBJ1-5; tentative D call: TRBD1 (5 bases). The CDR3 extends over 16 amino acids. The germline V and J ends were trimmed by 0 bases and 2 bases, with 11 bases remaining between them. Germline V gene sequence: CDR1 MNHEY, CDR2 SVGAGI.

The chain joins TRBV2 to TRBJ1-6; 9 bases line up with TRBD1. The CDR3 extends over 19 amino acids. Germline-derived CDR1 and CDR2 are SNHLY and FYNNEI. J gave up 5 bases and V 2 bases, and 13 bases lay outside the gene matches. The CDR3, as DNA: TGTGCCAGCAGTGAATGGCGTATTACAGGGGGCGCGGATAATTCACCCCTCCACTTT. Translation gives CASSEWRITGGADNSPLHF.

The CDR3 loop is CASSPGPRPDTQYF. CDR3 nucleotide sequence: TGTGCCAGTAGCCCCGGGCCACGTCCAGATACGCAGTATTTT. The chain has TRBV19 and TRBJ2-3; D unresolved. Trimming removed 6 bases at V and 4 bases at J, with 14 bases between. CDR3 length equals 14 residues. Germline CDR1 and CDR2: LNHDA and SQIVND (reference sequence).

The rearrangement links TRBV7-3 to TRBJ2-3; no reliable D call. This CDR3 region has 12 residues. Deletions cut 5 bases from V and 9 bases from J, with 12 bases between. Germline CDR1 SGHTA, CDR2 FQGTGA. The CDR3 here is CASSLQPGTQYF. Here the CDR3 DNA reads TGTGCCAGCAGCCTCCAACCCGGCACGCAGTATTTT.

In its sample, this clone was seen many times. The V and J genes are TRBV19 and TRBJ1-6; D is undetermined. There are 17 residues in the CDR3. CDR1 and CDR2 (germline): LNHDA, SQIVND (reference sequence). V was shortened by 5 bases and J by 0 bases, with 14 bases between the two germline ends. CDR3 loop: CASSQRAGSSYNSPLHF. The CDR3 nucleotides are TGTGCCAGTAGTCAAAGGGCGGGGAGCTCCTATAATTCACCCCTCCACTTT.

V and J are TRBV11-3 and TRBJ1-1; 10 nucleotides line up with TRBD1. V shed 2 bases, J shed 4 bases, and the junction held 4 bases outside the gene matches. Germline V lookup: CDR1 SGHNT, CDR2 YENEEA. This CDR3 contains 15 residues. The CDR3 DNA follows: TGTGCCAGCAGCTTAAGGACAGGGGGAGGCACTGAAGCTTTCTTT. It specifies CASSLRTGGGTEAFF. The whole variable domain, remainder taken from reference TRBV11-3 and TRBJ1-1, is EAGVVQSPRYKIIEKKQPVAFWCNPISGHNTLYWYLQNLGQGPELLIRYENEEAVDDSQLPKDRFSAERLKGVDSTLKIQPAELGDSAVYLCASSLRTGGGTEAFFGQGTRLTVV.

This chain connects TRBV19 to TRBJ2-5, with 10 bases fitting TRBD1. CDR3 size: 14 residues. The germline gives CDR1 LNHDA, CDR2 SQIVND (reference sequence). V was clipped by 7 bases and J by 2 bases; unmatched bases: 4. The CDR3 DNA sequence: TGTGCCAGTATGGGGACAGGGGTACAAGAGACCCAGTACTTC. Protein sequence: CASMGTGVQETQYF.

The CDR3 DNA sequence: TGCGCCAGCAGCCCCGGGACAGGGTATCAGCCCCAGCATTTT. Its protein product is CASSPGTGYQPQHF. The chain has TRBV4-1 and TRBJ1-5; 9 nucleotides line up with TRBD1. The germline gives CDR1 MGHRA, CDR2 YSYEKL. V lost 4 bases to trimming and J lost 5 bases; unmatched junction nucleotides: 3. The CDR3 extends over 14 amino acids.

The chain carries TRBV6-5 and TRBJ2-1, with 7 nucleotides matching TRBD2. Trimming cost V 7 bases and J 6 bases; bases outside gene matches: 12. CDR1 and CDR2 from the germline V gene are MNHEY and SVGAGI. This CDR3 has 15 residues. This CDR3 is CASNQGTSASNEQFF. CDR3 bases: TGTGCCAGCAATCAAGGCACTAGCGCGAGCAATGAGCAGTTCTTC.

V and J are TRBV11-3 and TRBJ1-1; D may be TRBD1 (5 bases). The CDR3 sequence is 15 residues long. Germline V gives CDR1 SGHNT, CDR2 YENEEA. Trimming left V 5 bases short and J 0 bases short, with 13 bases between. The CDR3: CASSLRGGMNTEAFF. CDR3 bases: TGTGCCAGCAGCCTACGTGGGGGGATGAACACTGAAGCTTTCTTT.

This chain joins TRBV15 and TRBJ1-1, with D possibly TRBD1 on 5 matching bases. Trimming cost V 5 bases and J 3 bases, with 16 bases left between them. This CDR3 comprises 15 residues. Germline loops: CDR1 LNHNV, CDR2 YYDKDF (reference sequence). Here the CDR3 reads CATSPIDRGYTEAFF. The DNA for the CDR3 is TGTGCCACCAGCCCGATCGACAGAGGTTACACTGAAGCTTTCTTT. Based on the CDR3 plus reference TRBV15 and TRBJ1-1, the full variable domain is DAMVIQNPRYQVTQFGKPVTLSCSQTLNHNVMYWYQQKSSQAPKLLFHYYDKDFNNEADTPDNFQSRRPNTSFCFLDIRSPGLGDTAMYLCATSPIDRGYTEAFFGQGTRLTVV.

This rearrangement joins TRBV4-3 to TRBJ2-2, with 14 positions matching TRBD2. Unmatched junction bases numbered 7, after V lost 3 bases and J lost 4 bases. The CDR3 runs to 18 residues. Germline V lookup: CDR1 LGHNA, CDR2 YSLEER. The DNA of the CDR3 is TGCGCCAGCAGCCATCTGGAGACTAGCGGGGGGGTCACCGGGGAGCTGTTTTTT. Translation: CASSHLETSGGVTGELFF.

V usage is TRBV7-9 and J usage is TRBJ2-7, with D unclear. This CDR3 has 11 residues. Trimming took off 5 bases at V and 0 bases at J, with 2 bases between the two ends. CDR1 SEHNR and CDR2 FQNEAQ come from the germline V gene (reference sequence). The CDR3 here is CASSPSYEQYF. In nucleotides, the CDR3 is TGTGCCAGCAGCCCCTCCTACGAGCAGTACTTC.

DNA of the CDR3: TGTGCCAGCAGCGCGGGACAGGGACTCCTGGGGGGGGATACGCAGTATTTT. This codes for CASSAGQGLLGGDTQYF. The rearrangement links TRBV9 to TRBJ2-3; 9 nucleotides agree with TRBD1. Germline V CDR1 and CDR2: SGDLS, YYNGEE. The CDR3 length is 17 residues. J gave up 6 bases and V 3 bases, and 14 bases lay outside the gene matches.

This chain connects TRBV18 to TRBJ2-3; unclear D gene. CDR1 KGHSH and CDR2 LQKENI come from the germline V gene. The CDR3 spans 16 residues. V shed 2 bases and J shed 0 bases, with 12 bases lying between them. DNA of the CDR3: TGTGCCAGCTCACCAGAAGGCAGGCCTAGCACAGATACGCAGTATTTT. Translated: CASSPEGRPSTDTQYF.

CDR3 sequence (DNA): TGTGCCAGCGGTGAGGGAGATAGCCCTCGGTGGACCGGGGAGCTGTTTTTT. This encodes CASGEGDSPRWTGELFF. The genes are TRBV9 and TRBJ2-2; D may be TRBD2 (5 bases). The V and J ends lost 7 bases and 5 bases respectively, with 24 bases between them. The CDR3 runs 17 residues. Germline CDR1 is SGDLS and CDR2 is YYNGEE.

The chain links TRBV28 to TRBJ1-5, with D possibly TRBD1 on 6 matching bases. Per the germline V gene, CDR1 is MDHEN and CDR2 is SYDVKM. The V and J ends lost 2 bases and 1 base respectively, with 9 bases between them. The length of the CDR3 is 15 residues. As DNA, the CDR3 is TGTGCCAGCAGTTTAAGACAGGCCAGCAATCAGCCCCAGCATTTT. Its protein is CASSLRQASNQPQHF.

V and J are TRBV30 and TRBJ2-7; perhaps D is TRBD1 or TRBD2 (5 bases each). The CDR3 extends over 13 amino acids. V was pared by 6 bases and J by 3 bases, with 15 bases between. Germline V gives CDR1 GTSNPN, CDR2 SVGIG (reference sequence). In nucleotides, the CDR3 is TGTGCCTGCTTGGGGGATGGGGTCTACGAGCAGTACTTC. Its protein is CACLGDGVYEQYF.

The genes are TRBV27 and TRBJ2-1; D possibly corresponds to TRBD2 (6 bases). This CDR3 is built from 15 residues. V was shortened by 3 bases and J by 10 bases, with 19 bases between the two germline ends. CDR1 is MNHEY, CDR2 SMNVEV, per germline (reference sequence). This CDR3 is CASSFRDSESGEQFF. The CDR3 DNA is TGTGCCAGCAGTTTCCGGGACTCGGAGTCAGGGGAGCAGTTCTTC.

In this sample, this clone turned up once. The chain recombines TRBV7-9 with TRBJ1-1; 9 positions agree with TRBD1. Germline V gene data show CDR1 as SEHNR and CDR2 as FQNEAQ (reference sequence). CDR3 length: 14 amino acids. V shed 4 bases, J shed 7 bases, and the junction held 7 bases outside the gene matches. The DNA of the CDR3 is TGTGCCAGCAGCTCTCCGGGACAGGGAATTGAAGCTTTCTTT. Residues: CASSSPGQGIEAFF.